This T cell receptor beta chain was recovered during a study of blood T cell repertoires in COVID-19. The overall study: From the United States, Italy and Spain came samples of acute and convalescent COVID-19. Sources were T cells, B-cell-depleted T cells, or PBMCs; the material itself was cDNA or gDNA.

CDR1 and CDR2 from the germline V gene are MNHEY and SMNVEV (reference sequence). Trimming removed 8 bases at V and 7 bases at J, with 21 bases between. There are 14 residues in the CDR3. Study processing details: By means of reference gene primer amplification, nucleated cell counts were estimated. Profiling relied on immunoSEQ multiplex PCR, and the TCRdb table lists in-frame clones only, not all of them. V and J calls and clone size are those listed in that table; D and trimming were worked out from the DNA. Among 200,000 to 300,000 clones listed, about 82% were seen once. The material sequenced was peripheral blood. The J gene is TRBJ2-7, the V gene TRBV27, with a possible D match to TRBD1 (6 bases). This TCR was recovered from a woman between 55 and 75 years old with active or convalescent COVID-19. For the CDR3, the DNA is TGTGCCAGCTCTAGGGGTCCAGGGGACGGTGAGCAGTACTTC. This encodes CASSRGPGDGEQYF.